The source of this TCR beta chain is a study of regulatory T cells in long-lasting Graves disease. Overall study results and limits: Comparison showed that persistent patients shared more public clonotypes (about 3,000) than new patients (966).

Comment on this clonotype: Its specificity is not known. A read error may explain this, as a much larger clone is one base away.

The time point here: persistent/refractory GD, antithyroid drugs over 5 years with positive TRAb. PBMCs provided the RNA from which the TCR library was made. According to the study, TCR beta libraries were built with iRepertoire HTBI primers and CDR3-region Arm-PCR. TCRdb re-derived calls from the multiplex PCR reads in MiXCR, one entry per CDR3 protein. The repertoire holds roughly 400,000 distinct CDR3 sequences, with 20% as singletons. The starting material was peripheral blood mononuclear cells (PBMCs), obtained when the disease was refractory, from a patient treated with antithyroid drugs. This receptor was taken from a female donor with Graves disease.

In DNA form, the CDR3 reads TGTGCCATCAGTGCCCGGGAGGGAATGAACTATGGCTACACCTTC. This codes for CAISAREGMNYGYTF. The chain couples TRBV10-3 to TRBJ1-2; D not resolved. The CDR3 has 15 residues. Trimming removed 4 bases at V and 2 bases at J, with 14 bases between. Germline V CDR1 and CDR2: ENHRY, SYGVKD.